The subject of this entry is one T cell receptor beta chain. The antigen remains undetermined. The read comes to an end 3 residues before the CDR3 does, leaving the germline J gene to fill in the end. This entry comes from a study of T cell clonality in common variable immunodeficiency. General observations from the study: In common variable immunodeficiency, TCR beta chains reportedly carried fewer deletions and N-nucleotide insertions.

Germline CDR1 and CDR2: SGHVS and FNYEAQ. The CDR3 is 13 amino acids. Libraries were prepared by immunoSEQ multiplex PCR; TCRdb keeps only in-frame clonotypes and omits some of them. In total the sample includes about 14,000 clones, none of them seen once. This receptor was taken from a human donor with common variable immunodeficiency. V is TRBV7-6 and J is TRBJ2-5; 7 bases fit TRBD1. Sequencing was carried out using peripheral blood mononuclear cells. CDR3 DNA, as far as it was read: TGTGCCAGCAGCTTTGGGACAGTGGTAACC. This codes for CASSFGTVVT. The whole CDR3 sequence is CASSFGTVVTQYF.